Following are 4 T cell receptor beta chains from one sample sequenced in a study of cytomegalovirus exposure and HLA in healthy donors. The PCR contained 60 Vbeta and 13 Jbeta primers. Clones were read by immunoSEQ multiplex PCR, and TCRdb kept only the in-frame ones, dropping some. The sample carries roughly 160,000 clones, approximately 79% recorded once. Sequenced sample: PBMCs. Every receptor here comes from a man aged 55 to 70 in good health and CMV-seronegative.

V usage is TRBV5-1 and J usage is TRBJ1-3; D remains ambiguous. CDR1 and CDR2 from the germline V gene are SGHRS and YFSETQ. The CDR3 totals 14 residues. Deletions cut 0 bases from V and 0 bases from J, with 4 bases between. The CDR3 bases are TGCGCCAGCAGCTTGGACAGCTCTGGAAACACCATATATTTT. Its translation: CASSLDSSGNTIYF. Together with reference TRBV5-1 and TRBJ1-3, the CDR3 gives the full variable domain: KAGVTQTPRYLIKTRGQQVTLSCSPISGHRSVSWYQQTPGQGLQFLFEYFSETQRNKGNFPGRFSGRQFSNSRSEMNVSTLELGDSALYLCASSLDSSGNTIYFGEGSWLTVV.

The chain has TRBV19 and TRBJ1-3, with D unclear. CDR1 is LNHDA, CDR2 SQIVND, per germline (reference sequence). The CDR3 runs 14 residues. Trimming left V 5 bases short and J 0 bases short, with 8 bases between. The CDR3 coding sequence is TGTGCCAGTAGTCCACAGAGCTCTGGAAACACCATATATTTT. Translation: CASSPQSSGNTIYF.

This clone has a handful of counts. This chain links TRBV7-2 with TRBJ2-5, with a possible D match to TRBD2 (5 bases). Per germline, CDR1 SGHTA and CDR2 FQGNSA. The CDR3 consists of 13 residues. The V end was cut by 8 bases, the J end by 4 bases, with 14 bases between. The CDR3 DNA sequence: TGTGCCAGCCGGTCGAGCGGTATAGAGACCCAGTACTTC. Its protein is CASRSSGIETQYF.

This clone was seen more than once but under ten times. The gene calls are TRBV6-1 and TRBJ1-2; TRBD1 matches at 7 bases. The length of the CDR3 is 14 residues. CDR1 and CDR2 (germline): MNHNS, SASEGT. The V segment lost 7 bases and the J segment 6 bases; nucleotides outside the gene matches: 11. CDR3 sequence reads: CASTPGGQIDGYTF. The CDR3 nucleotides read TGTGCCAGCACCCCAGGGGGACAGATAGATGGCTACACCTTC.